This T cell receptor beta chain derives from a study of control samples from healthy donors and cancer patients. Here immunoSEQ multiplex PCR was the method, and the copy in TCRdb shows in-frame clones only, minus some. The sample carries roughly 76,000 clones, approximately 94% recorded once. CDR3 length: 13 residues. The germline V gene has CDR1 SEHNR and CDR2 FQNEAQ (reference sequence). With 4 bases clipped from V and 6 bases from J, the junction kept 3 bases outside the gene matches. The TCR was taken from a woman under 30 in good health. The genes are TRBV7-9 and TRBJ1-2, with 9 bases lining up with TRBD1. Material for sequencing was blood. The CDR3 protein is CASSSTGGDGYTF. DNA for the CDR3: TGTGCCAGCAGCTCCACAGGGGGCGATGGCTACACCTTC.